One sample yielded the 9 T cell receptor beta chains listed below, sequenced in a study of T-cell reconstitution after alpha-beta-depleted transplantation in children (dated by TCRdb to the mid-2010s). In light of the paper, this sample's treatment or condition label describes: allogeneic hematopoietic cell transplantation with graft depleted of TCRalphabeta T cells and CD19 B cells. Library preparation used PCR. Instrument on record: Illumina HiSeq 2500. TCR libraries were prepared with molecular barcoding, using unique molecular identifiers to normalize TCRbeta repertoire quantification. The public reads were reprocessed in TCRdb via fastp at Q25 and MiXCR, keeping in-frame beta chains. Here each entry gathers all rows of one CDR3 protein and keeps the most common genes and DNA. The sample table contains hundreds of thousands of distinct CDR3 sequences; only one count was recorded for roughly 7.7% of them. The top ten clones comprise approximately 6% of the sample.

The specimen was PBMCs, mostly from graft donor cells, collected 180 days after TCRalphabeta/CD19-depleted stem cell transplant. All receptors derive from a male patient younger than 18 who had a stem cell transplant for acute lymphoblastic leukemia, so the T cells may come from the graft donor.

In its sample, this clonotype was seen many times. V usage is TRBV20-1 and J usage is TRBJ1-1; D possibly corresponds to TRBD1 (5 bases). V was trimmed by 3 bases and J by 4 bases, leaving 15 bases between them. Germline CDR1 reads DFQATT; CDR2 reads SNEGSKA (reference sequence). The CDR3 extends over 14 amino acids. The CDR3 coding sequence is TGCAGTGCTAGTTCGGTAGGGGTGGGCACTGAAGCTTTCTTT. Its protein is CSASSVGVGTEAFF.

The sample holds many counts of this clonotype. The chain carries TRBV20-1 and TRBJ2-5, with 8 bases that match TRBD2. There are 10 residues in the CDR3. The V and J ends lost 8 bases and 4 bases, in that order; junction bases with no gene match: 0. Looked up from germline, CDR1 is DFQATT and CDR2 is SNEGSKA (reference sequence). The CDR3 coding sequence is TGCAGTAGCGGGAGAGAGACCCAGTACTTC. Its protein is CSSGRETQYF.

There are many counts of this clonotype. This sequence joins TRBV5-1 and TRBJ2-2; 7 bases are a match to TRBD1. V lost 3 bases and J lost 0; bases outside the gene matches: 2. The CDR3 runs to 15 residues. The germline V gene encodes CDR1 SGHRS and CDR2 YFSETQ. The DNA for the CDR3 is TGCGCCAGCAGCTCCCAGGGGGCGAACACCGGGGAGCTGTTTTTT. Encoded protein: CASSSQGANTGELFF.

This clonotype was picked up many times. The V gene is TRBV20-1, the J gene TRBJ2-3; 7 nucleotides agree with TRBD1. Germline V gene sequence: CDR1 DFQATT, CDR2 SNEGSKA (reference sequence). V shed 4 bases, J shed 5 bases, and the junction held 9 bases outside the gene matches. This CDR3 region has 14 residues. The CDR3 region is CSATTGESVDTQYF. The CDR3 nucleotides read TGCAGTGCTACCACAGGGGAGTCGGTAGATACGCAGTATTTT.

This clonotype was seen at least ten times. V gene TRBV5-1 combines with J gene TRBJ1-1, with D unclear. The V end lost 0 bases, the J end lost 5 bases, and 14 bases lay between the germline ends. Per the germline V gene, CDR1 is SGHRS and CDR2 is YFSETQ. The CDR3 sequence is 15 residues long. The CDR3 here is CASSLDGPAVTEAFF. In nucleotides, the CDR3 is TGCGCCAGCAGCTTGGATGGGCCCGCAGTTACTGAAGCTTTCTTT.

This clonotype has at least ten counts. The chain has TRBV5-6 and TRBJ2-5; D uncertain. Germline CDR1 reads SGHDT; CDR2 reads YYEEEE. V lost 2 bases and J 5 bases, leaving 4 bases between the germline ends. This CDR3 is built from 11 residues. The CDR3 loop reads CASSFAETQYF. Here the CDR3 DNA reads TGTGCCAGCAGCTTCGCTGAGACCCAGTACTTC.

This clonotype appeared a few times. V is TRBV27 and J is TRBJ2-1; 8 nucleotides agree with TRBD2. Germline CDR1 reads MNHEY; CDR2 reads SMNVEV (reference sequence). CDR3 length: 17 residues. The V gene end was trimmed by 3 bases and the J gene end by 0 bases; junction bases not matched to a gene: 7. The DNA for the CDR3 is TGTGCCAGCAGTTTCAGACTAGCGTCGAGCTCCTACAATGAGCAGTTCTTC. Protein product: CASSFRLASSSYNEQFF.

This clonotype was counted at least ten times. This chain uses TRBV28 with TRBJ2-5; D perhaps matches TRBD1 (5 bases). Trimming shortened V by 7 bases and J by 3 bases, and 15 bases separated the two germline ends. Germline-derived CDR1 and CDR2 are MDHEN and SYDVKM. This CDR3 has 14 residues. The CDR3 region is CASKSPTAEETQYF. DNA for the CDR3: TGTGCCAGCAAATCCCCGACAGCCGAAGAGACCCAGTACTTC.

The chain combines TRBV23-1 with TRBJ2-7; 7 bases line up with TRBD1. TRBV23-1 is an ORF; its function is uncertain. The trim removed 7 bases at V and 4 bases at J, leaving 13 bases unmatched. The CDR3 spans 15 residues. The DNA for the CDR3 is TGCGCCAGCATTGAGGAAAGGCACAGGGGATACGAGCAGTACTTC. Its translation: CASIEERHRGYEQYF.